These 15 T cell receptor beta chains were sequenced from one sample in a study of T cells in women clearing cervical HPV infection. Profiling relied on immunoSEQ multiplex PCR, and the TCRdb table lists in-frame clones only, not all of them. Its clone listing holds 20,000 or so clones. The material sequenced was blood buffy coat. Every receptor here comes from a woman aged 18 to 75 with a cervical HPV16 infection that either progressed to CIN3+ or cleared (not recorded which).

The covered CDR3 bases are TGTGCCAGCAGCTTGAAGGGGAGCTATGGC. Its protein product is CASSLKGSYG. The full CDR3 protein is CASSLKGSYGYTF. V and J are TRBV5-6 and TRBJ1-2, with D possibly TRBD1 on 5 matching bases. The DNA ends 3 residues before the CDR3 does, and the rest of the CDR3 is filled in from the germline J gene. This CDR3 contains 13 residues. From germline, CDR1 is SGHDT and CDR2 YYEEEE. V lost 1 base, J lost 4 bases, and 8 bases lay in between.

The CDR3 DNA, read in part, is TGTGCCAGCAGCACGCGGGGGAGCTCCTACAATGAG. Its protein is CASSTRGSSYNE. The full CDR3 sequence reads CASSTRGSSYNEQFF. V is TRBV7-3 and J is TRBJ2-1; 7 positions agree with TRBD2. The read terminates 3 residues before the CDR3 end, so the remaining end is supplied by the germline J gene. Germline values: CDR1 SGHTA, CDR2 FQGTGA. The J segment lost 0 bases and the V segment lost 5 bases, leaving 4 bases of the junction unmatched. The CDR3 consists of 15 residues.

Remarks on this clone: The CDR3 end falls 3 residues outside the read, so it is completed with the germline J gene. The chain is built from TRBV28 and TRBJ2-3; TRBD1 matches at 7 bases. Trimming removed 7 bases from V and 5 bases from J; junction bases left unmatched: 18. CDR3 size: 17 residues. Per the germline V gene, CDR1 is MDHEN and CDR2 is SYDVKM. CDR3 bases read: TGTGCCAGCAATAGCCCTGCAGCTGGGACAGTGAAAGATACG. It specifies CASNSPAAGTVKDT. The entire CDR3 reads CASNSPAAGTVKDTQYF.

For this clone: Coverage ceases 3 residues before the CDR3 finishes, and the germline J gene fills in the end. The chain links TRBV18 to TRBJ1-6; TRBD1 matches 8 bases. Trimming took 6 bases from V and 9 from J; bases not matched to a gene: 7. The CDR3 has 14 amino acids. From germline, CDR1 is KGHSH and CDR2 LQKENI. Incomplete CDR3 DNA: TGTGCCAGCTCCCGGGACAGGTTCGGTTCACCC. It codes for CASSRDRFGSP. The CDR3, in full, reads CASSRDRFGSPLHF.

Comments on this clone: The read ends 3 residues early relative to the CDR3; the germline J gene fills the gap. This chain connects TRBV2 to TRBJ1-2, with a tentative D call TRBD1 (5 bases). CDR1 is SNHLY and CDR2 is FYNNEI in the germline V gene. The CDR3 has 14 residues. CDR3 DNA, as far as it was read: TGTGCCAGCAGTGAAACCCGGGGGTGGGGGGGC. This gives the protein CASSETRGWGG. The entire CDR3 sequence reads CASSETRGWGGYTF.

In regard to this clone: The read finishes 3 residues shy of the CDR3 end, and the germline J gene is used to complete it. The rearrangement uses TRBV18 and TRBJ2-7, with 8 bases identical to TRBD2. This CDR3 comprises 15 residues. Germline values: CDR1 KGHSH, CDR2 LQKENI. V dropped 1 base and J dropped 3; count of bases not matched to a gene: 5. Partial CDR3 DNA: TGTGCCAGCTCACCACTCACTAGCGGAATCTACGAG. Its protein is CASSPLTSGIYE. The entire CDR3 protein reads CASSPLTSGIYEQYF.

A word on this clone: The DNA ends 3 residues before the CDR3 does, and the rest of the CDR3 is filled in from the germline J gene. The chain uses TRBV28 and TRBJ1-4; 11 bases map to TRBD1. The CDR3 totals 15 residues. CDR1 MDHEN and CDR2 SYDVKM come from the germline V gene. The ends lost 5 bases at V and 9 bases at J; junction bases unmatched: 8. The CDR3 region is CASSPQRDRGKKLFF. The DNA read from the CDR3 is TGTGCCAGCAGTCCGCAACGGGACAGGGGGAAAAAA.

A word on this clone: From the germline J gene comes the end of the CDR3, since the read stops 3 residues before it. The V and J genes are TRBV2 and TRBJ1-5; TRBD1 might be the D (6 bases). V was clipped by 3 bases and J by 7 bases, with 13 bases between them. This CDR3 spans 14 amino acids. CDR1 is SNHLY, CDR2 FYNNEI, per germline. The covered CDR3 bases are TGTGCCAGCAGTGATAGGGGGACCAGGCAGCCC. It translates to CASSDRGTRQP. The entire CDR3 protein is CASSDRGTRQPQHF.

Remarks on this clone: The CDR3 end is not reached by the read, which stops 3 residues before it; the germline J gene fills it in. V is TRBV12-3 or TRBV12-4 and J is TRBJ2-5; D might be TRBD1 (6 bases). Trimming took 3 bases from V and 5 from J, leaving 16 bases between them. CDR3 length: 15 amino acids. The CDR3 protein is CASSFQFGQGETQYF. The DNA read from the CDR3 is TGTGCCAGCAGTTTTCAGTTCGGCCAGGGGGAGACC.

As regards this clone: The CDR3 goes on 3 residues after the read ends, and that part is filled in from the germline J gene. V is TRBV13 and J is TRBJ1-3; D unclear. Per germline, CDR1 PRHDT and CDR2 FYEKMQ (reference sequence). CDR3 length: 14 residues. V gave up 0 bases and J gave up 4 bases, with 7 bases separating them. CDR3 bases read: TGTGCCAGCAGCTTAGGACAGTTCGGAAACACC. Its translation is CASSLGQFGNT. The whole CDR3 reads CASSLGQFGNTIYF.

Comments on this clone: Sequencing ends 3 residues short of the CDR3 end; the germline J gene provides the rest. The gene calls are TRBV7-9 and TRBJ1-2; no definite D call. The CDR3 totals 15 residues. Germline values: CDR1 SEHNR, CDR2 FQNEAQ (reference sequence). Incomplete CDR3 DNA: TGTGCCAGCAGCACCCGGACTAGCGGGAGTAGCGAC. Translating it yields CASSTRTSGSSD. In full, the CDR3 reads CASSTRTSGSSDYTF.

With regard to this clone: The read terminates 3 residues before the CDR3 end, so the remaining end is supplied by the germline J gene. This sequence joins TRBV5-1 and TRBJ1-5; D is uncertain. Germline V lookup: CDR1 SGHRS, CDR2 YFSETQ. The CDR3 contains 15 residues. Trimming removed 0 bases at V and 1 base at J, with 8 bases between. Incomplete CDR3 DNA: TGCGCCAGCAGCTTGGAAGGGTTAAGCAATCAGCCC. It specifies CASSLEGLSNQP. The whole CDR3 protein reads CASSLEGLSNQPQHF.

On this clone itself: Sequencing ends 3 residues short of the CDR3 end; the germline J gene provides the rest. The rearrangement joins TRBV29-1 to TRBJ2-1; TRBD1 agrees at 7 bases. The junction had 0 bases not matched to a gene; V was cut back by 4 bases and J by 0 bases. CDR3 length: 13 residues. Germline CDR1 is SQVTM and CDR2 is ANQGSEA. CDR3 sequence reads: CSVGTGSYNEQFF. The sequenced CDR3 bases are TGCAGCGTTGGGACAGGCTCCTACAATGAG.

Points on this clone: The read ends 3 residues before the CDR3 terminus; that terminus is restored from the germline J gene. V is TRBV20-1 and J is TRBJ2-7; D is possibly TRBD2 (7 bases). V lost 0 bases and J lost 2, with 11 bases in between. CDR1 and CDR2 from the germline V gene are DFQATT and SNEGSKA (reference sequence). This CDR3 spans 14 amino acids. CDR3 protein: CSARDAGAAYEQYF. The sequenced CDR3 bases are TGCAGTGCTAGAGATGCGGGGGCCGCCTACGAG.

Notes on this clone: The CDR3 end lies 3 residues beyond the end of the read and is filled in from the germline J gene. V is TRBV29-1 and J is TRBJ2-7; possibly TRBD1 for D (6 bases). Germline values: CDR1 SQVTM, CDR2 ANQGSEA. CDR3 length equals 16 residues. V was shortened by 6 bases and J by 3 bases, with 24 bases between the two germline ends. This chain's CDR3 is CSVALPAQGTNYEQYF. The part of the CDR3 DNA that was read is TGCAGCGTGGCACTCCCAGCTCAGGGGACCAACTACGAG.